These T cell receptor beta chains were read from a single sample in a study of Graves' ophthalmopathy and Graves' hyperthyroidism. TCRdb re-analysed the multiplex PCR reads in MiXCR, keeping a single row per CDR3 protein. Of almost 750,000 distinct CDR3 sequences listed, roughly two fifths are singletons. Sequenced material: peripheral blood. The receptors originated from an adult man with Graves' ophthalmopathy. CDR3s include the opening cysteine and the closing phenylalanine or tryptophan. The order of the fields is J gene, D gene, clone size, V gene, CDR3 protein, CDR3 DNA. D genes are given only for firm matches. Part of the rows lack a size; the others show once, few, many or a class for expanded clones.

TRBJ2-2	.	.	TRBV25-1	CASSGPSVLLNTGELFF	TGTGCCAGCAGTGGACCCTCAGTATTACTAAACACCGGGGAGCTGTTTTTT
TRBJ2-7	.	.	TRBV6-5	CASSYNRGQDEQYF	TGTGCCAGCAGTTACAATCGGGGGCAAGACGAGCAGTACTTC
TRBJ2-7	TRBD2	.	TRBV7-8	CASSQHGGISYEQYF	TGTGCCAGCAGCCAACACGGGGGGATCTCCTACGAGCAGTACTTC
TRBJ1-5	.	.	TRBV29-1	CSDSGLRQPQHF	TGCAGCGACTCAGGGCTGAGGCAGCCCCAGCATTTT
TRBJ1-2	TRBD1	many	TRBV2	CASSRDRDGYTF	TGTGCCAGCAGCCGCGACAGGGATGGCTACACCTTC
TRBJ1-5	.	.	TRBV6-6	CASSQDHSNQPQHF	TGTGCCAGCAGCCAAGACCATAGCAATCAGCCCCAGCATTTT
TRBJ1-2	TRBD1	.	TRBV5-4	CASSLGTVEGYTF	TGTGCCAGCAGCCTTGGGACAGTTGAGGGCTACACCTTC
TRBJ1-1	TRBD1	few	TRBV7-9	CASSGQGQNTEAFF	TGTGCCAGCAGCGGACAGGGACAGAACACTGAAGCTTTCTTT
TRBJ1-5	.	many	TRBV5-5	CASSQGNNQPQHF	TGTGCCAGCAGCCAGGGTAACAATCAGCCCCAGCATTTT
TRBJ2-7	.	many	TRBV7-6	CASSQGGEEQYF	TGTGCCAGCTCCCAAGGGGGGGAGGAGCAGTACTTC
TRBJ1-2	.	.	TRBV11-2	CASSEGINGYTF	TGTGCCAGCAGTGAGGGTATCAATGGCTACACCTTC
TRBJ2-5	.	.	TRBV6-5	CASSYSQVALQETQYF	TGTGCCAGCAGTTACTCGCAGGTGGCTTTGCAAGAGACCCAGTACTTC
TRBJ1-1	TRBD1	many	TRBV7-8	CASSLHRGWTEAFF	TGTGCCAGCAGCTTACACAGGGGTTGGACTGAAGCTTTCTTT
TRBJ1-2	TRBD1	.	TRBV29-1	CSVVTGGIAGGYTF	TGCAGCGTTGTGACAGGGGGCATTGCTGGTGGCTACACCTTC
TRBJ2-3	.	.	TRBV12-3/TRBV12-4	CASSPGPYTDTQYF	TGTGCCAGCAGCCCCGGACCTTACACAGATACGCAGTATTTT
TRBJ2-7	.	.	TRBV10-3	CAVSESGYEQYF	TGTGCCGTCAGTGAGTCAGGGTACGAGCAGTACTTC
TRBJ2-7	.	many	TRBV29-1	CSVEVQSLQYF	TGCAGCGTTGAGGTCCAATCCTTGCAGTACTTC
TRBJ1-1	.	many	TRBV11-2	CASLRGMNTEAFF	TGTGCCAGCCTCCGGGGCATGAACACTGAAGCTTTCTTT
TRBJ1-1	.	many	TRBV6-6	CASSYSRKTEAFF	TGTGCCAGCAGTTACTCGAGGAAAACTGAAGCTTTCTTT
TRBJ2-7	.	once	TRBV5-1	CASSLDREASYEQCF	TGCGCCAGCAGCTTGGACAGGGAGGCCTCCTACGAGCAGTGCTTC
TRBJ2-7	.	.	TRBV11-2	CASSLGRGVEQYF	TGTGCCAGCAGCTTAGGTCGTGGGGTCGAGCAGTACTTC
TRBJ2-7	.	few	TRBV9	CASSDGAGDHYEQYF	TGTGCCAGCAGCGACGGGGCAGGGGATCACTACGAGCAGTACTTC
TRBJ1-1	.	.	TRBV7-8	CASSFLGRTEAFF	TGTGCCAGCAGCTTTTTGGGGCGCACTGAAGCTTTCTTT
TRBJ2-7	.	.	TRBV2	CASVGRGSGYEQYF	TGTGCCAGCGTTGGCAGGGGTTCCGGCTACGAGCAGTACTTC
TRBJ2-2	.	many	TRBV2	CASRVGFTGELFF	TGTGCCAGCAGAGTAGGGTTCACCGGGGAGCTGTTTTTT
TRBJ2-1	.	few	TRBV10-3	CAISESTVGEQFF	TGTGCCATCAGTGAGTCGACCGTGGGTGAGCAGTTCTTC
TRBJ2-5	.	few	TRBV7-2	CASSLRLGSYQETQYF	TGTGCCAGCAGCTTGAGGTTGGGGAGCTACCAAGAGACCCAGTACTTC
TRBJ2-7	TRBD1	many	TRBV20-1	CSAPGQADYEQYF	TGCAGTGCTCCGGGACAGGCCGACTACGAGCAGTACTTC
TRBJ1-1	TRBD1	few	TRBV5-1	CASSDTGETEAFF	TGCGCCAGCAGCGATACAGGGGAAACTGAAGCTTTCTTT
TRBJ1-2	.	many	TRBV10-2	CASSEEILLDYGYTF	TGCGCCAGCAGTGAGGAGATACTACTAGACTATGGCTACACCTTC
TRBJ2-7	TRBD2	.	TRBV6-2/TRBV6-3	CASSYPGRASGSHEQYF	TGTGCCAGCAGTTATCCGGGGAGGGCTAGCGGGAGCCACGAGCAGTACTTC
TRBJ2-5	.	.	TRBV13	CASSPPLGPRETQYF	TGTGCCAGCAGCCCCCCTTTGGGCCCGCGAGAGACCCAGTACTTC
TRBJ1-2	TRBD1	many	TRBV12-3/TRBV12-4	CASSLLRTGTNGYTF	TGTGCCAGCAGCCTCCTACGGACAGGGACGAATGGCTACACCTTC
TRBJ2-2	.	.	TRBV25-1	CASSGSGADSTGELFF	TGTGCCAGCAGCGGATCGGGGGCTGACAGCACCGGGGAGCTGTTTTTT
TRBJ2-7	TRBD1	few	TRBV5-8	CASSRDRGSGQYF	TGTGCCAGCAGCCGCGACAGGGGGTCCGGTCAGTACTTC
TRBJ1-5	TRBD1	.	TRBV20-1	CSARSGTAYSNQPQHF	TGCAGTGCAAGAAGCGGGACAGCCTATAGCAATCAGCCCCAGCATTTT
TRBJ1-6	.	many	TRBV9	CASSVGASPLHF	TGTGCCAGCAGCGTAGGTGCTTCACCCCTCCACTTT
TRBJ1-1	.	few	TRBV14	CASSQYIGTEAFF	TGTGCCAGCAGCCAGTATATAGGCACTGAAGCTTTCTTT
TRBJ2-2	TRBD1	.	TRBV10-1	CASSQFGQGNTGELFF	TGCGCCAGCAGCCAATTCGGACAGGGGAACACCGGGGAGCTGTTTTTT
TRBJ1-1	.	many	TRBV10-3	CASREINTEAFF	TGTGCCAGCAGGGAGATAAACACTGAAGCTTTCTTT
TRBJ2-5	.	.	TRBV24-1	CATSDLVGRLMETQYF	TGTGCCACCAGTGATTTAGTGGGCCGATTAATGGAGACCCAGTACTTC
TRBJ1-1	TRBD1	many	TRBV25-1	CASRDRGGSPEAFF	TGTGCCAGCAGGGACAGGGGAGGAAGCCCTGAAGCTTTCTTT
TRBJ1-5	TRBD1	.	TRBV24-1	CATSRQTGGNQPQHF	TGTGCCACCAGCAGGCAAACAGGGGGCAATCAGCCCCAGCATTTT
TRBJ1-2	.	few	TRBV12-3/TRBV12-4	CASSLSYYYGYTF	TGTGCCAGCAGTTTGAGCTATTACTATGGCTACACCTTC
TRBJ2-5	.	once	TRBV7-3	CASSPGRGGTQYF	TGTGCCAGCAGCCCCGGGAGAGGGGGGACCCAGTACTTC
TRBJ2-7	TRBD1	.	TRBV24-1	CATSDLLRDSSYEQYF	TGTGCCACCAGTGATTTATTAAGGGACAGCTCCTACGAGCAGTACTTC
TRBJ1-1	.	.	TRBV20-1	CSAMGSQGISTEAFF	TGCAGTGCTATGGGGAGTCAGGGGATTTCCACTGAAGCTTTCTTT
TRBJ2-7	.	once	TRBV20-1	CSAPPMTGYEQYF	TGCAGTGCCCCGCCGATGACAGGCTACGAGCAGTACTTC
TRBJ2-7	.	.	TRBV5-1	CASSLAENPYEQYF	TGCGCCAGCAGCTTGGCCGAGAATCCCTACGAGCAGTACTTC
TRBJ1-1	.	many	TRBV9	CASSVGQENTEAFF	TGTGCCAGCAGCGTAGGACAGGAGAACACTGAAGCTTTCTTT
TRBJ2-7	.	.	TRBV10-1	CATINGAGTYEQYF	TGCGCCACCATCAACGGGGCAGGAACCTACGAACAGTACTTC
TRBJ2-5	.	.	TRBV4-2	CASSQGPNGVPGETQYF	TGTGCCAGCAGCCAAGGTCCCAACGGGGTGCCCGGGGAGACCCAGTACTTC
TRBJ2-6	.	.	TRBV6-5	CASSSRGTLSGANVLTF	TGTGCCAGCAGTTCTAGAGGAACATTATCTGGGGCCAACGTCCTGACTTTC
TRBJ2-5	.	.	TRBV9	CASSGGRGQETQYF	TGTGCCAGCAGCGGGGGGCGGGGGCAAGAGACCCAGTACTTC